This is a list of T cell receptor beta chains from one sample in a study of T cell responses to AZD1222 COVID-19 vaccine. Profiled with immunoSEQ multiplex PCR; TCRdb holds only in-frame clones, not every one. The sample has about 55,000 clones, roughly 90% seen once. The source material was peripheral blood, sampled on day 0 of AZD1222 vaccination. Receptors originate from an adult in good health. CDR3s include the opening cysteine and the closing phenylalanine or tryptophan.

>TRBJ1-6|TRBV27
CASSLLQSGRGNSPLHF
>TRBJ1-1|TRBV5-1
CASSTPGKGTEAFF
>TRBJ2-3|TRBV15
CATSRDPWTSFGTDTQYF
>TRBJ1-4|TRBV2
CASSDGFSNEKLFF
>TRBJ2-1|TRBV19
CASSISAGGGNEQFF
>TRBJ1-6|TRBV6-5
CASTELFGAYSPLHF
>TRBJ1-5|TRBV28
CASSTGYQPQHF
>TRBJ1-1|TRBV27
CASSLQGANTEAFF
>TRBJ2-7|TRBV19
CASRSGQSYEQYF
>TRBJ2-2|TRBV27
CASSLPRAGGTGELFF
>TRBJ2-5|TRBV11-1
CASSSPTGGGETQYF
>TRBJ2-7|TRBV19
CASSIWRDSYEQYF
>TRBJ2-2|TRBV30
CAWNPHSIGELFF
>TRBJ2-1|TRBV5-1
CASSPFGGGSSYNEQFF
>TRBJ2-7|TRBV5-1
CASSTGNSNYEQYF
>TRBJ1-2|TRBV30
CAWSAGRTDLYPYGYTF
>TRBJ2-2|TRBV5-4
CASSPTGSSGRIIGSGELFF
>TRBJ1-5|TRBV3-1/TRBV3-2
CASSFGNQPQHF
>TRBJ2-3|TRBV10-3
CATQRGGRDTQYF
>TRBJ2-5|TRBV27
CASSFRGETQYF
>TRBJ1-5|TRBV7-9
CASSPGQGGQPQHF
>TRBJ1-5|TRBV19
CASSTRMGAQHF
>TRBJ1-6|TRBV28
CASSLSGRLSSYNSPLHF
>TRBJ1-2|TRBV14
CASSQGYPGGYTF
>TRBJ2-6|TRBV18
CASSPRGGSGANVLTF
>TRBJ2-1|TRBV27
CASSLTDRAYNEQFF
>TRBJ2-1|TRBV9
CASSVDGRALNEQFF
>TRBJ2-7|TRBV12-5
CARPLESYEQYF
>TRBJ1-1|TRBV28
CASRGQGNTEAFF
>TRBJ1-1|TRBV21-1
CASSNRAVMNTEAFF
>TRBJ1-1|TRBV7-6
CASSLAPLAVSTEAFF